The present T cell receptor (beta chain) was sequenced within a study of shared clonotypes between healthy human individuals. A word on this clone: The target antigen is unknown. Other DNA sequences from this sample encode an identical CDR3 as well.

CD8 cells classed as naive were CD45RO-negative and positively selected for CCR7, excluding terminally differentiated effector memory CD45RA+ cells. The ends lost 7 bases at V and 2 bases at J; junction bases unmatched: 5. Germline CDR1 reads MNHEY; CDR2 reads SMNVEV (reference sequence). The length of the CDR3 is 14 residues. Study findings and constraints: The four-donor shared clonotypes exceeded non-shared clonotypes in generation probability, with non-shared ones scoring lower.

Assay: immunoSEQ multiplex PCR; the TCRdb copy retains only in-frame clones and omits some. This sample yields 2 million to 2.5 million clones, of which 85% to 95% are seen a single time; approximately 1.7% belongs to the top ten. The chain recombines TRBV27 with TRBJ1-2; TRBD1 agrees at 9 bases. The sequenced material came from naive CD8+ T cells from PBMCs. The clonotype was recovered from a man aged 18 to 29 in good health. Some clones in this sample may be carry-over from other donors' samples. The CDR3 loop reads CASTLTGGNYGYTF. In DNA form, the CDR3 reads TGTGCCAGCACTCTGACAGGGGGAAACTATGGCTACACCTTC.